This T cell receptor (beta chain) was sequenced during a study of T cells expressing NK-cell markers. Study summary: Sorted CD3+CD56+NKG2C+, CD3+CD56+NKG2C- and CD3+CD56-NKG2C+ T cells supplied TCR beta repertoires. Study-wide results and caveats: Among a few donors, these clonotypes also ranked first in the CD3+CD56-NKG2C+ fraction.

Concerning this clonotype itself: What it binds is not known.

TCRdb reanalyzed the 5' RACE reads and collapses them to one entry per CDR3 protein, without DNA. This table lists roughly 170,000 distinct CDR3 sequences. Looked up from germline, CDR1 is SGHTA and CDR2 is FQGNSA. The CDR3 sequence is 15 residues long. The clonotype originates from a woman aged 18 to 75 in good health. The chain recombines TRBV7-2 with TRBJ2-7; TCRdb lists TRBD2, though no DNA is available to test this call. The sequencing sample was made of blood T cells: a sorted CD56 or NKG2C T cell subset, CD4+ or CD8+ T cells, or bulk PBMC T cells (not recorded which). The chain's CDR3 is CASSLDAGGTYEQYF. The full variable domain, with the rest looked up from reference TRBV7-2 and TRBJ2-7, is GAGVSQSPSNKVTEKGKDVELRCDPISGHTALYWYRQSLGQGLEFLIYFQGNSAPDKSGLPSDRFSAERTGGSVSTLTIQRTQQEDSAVYLCASSLDAGGTYEQYFGPGTRLTVT.